This T cell receptor beta chain was captured by sequencing in a study of cytomegalovirus exposure and HLA in healthy donors. Study overall: In a later analysis, it was reported that the 120 or so validation repertoires had been produced on the same platform as the 700 or so repertoires belonging to the first cohort.

The study, taken as a whole, reports: According to a later analysis, TCR clusters from the first cohort tended to co-occur in the 120 or so validation repertoires. High specificity and sensitivity for cytomegalovirus status were reported for the classifier.

Germline assignment: CDR1 MDHEN and CDR2 SYDVKM. Trimming at V came to 4 bases and at J to 6 bases, leaving 9 bases not matched to a gene. CDR3 length equals 15 residues. This table comes from immunoSEQ multiplex PCR, and its TCRdb copy is limited to in-frame clones, with some not included. In the table there are under 300,000 clones, around 89% of which are singletons. In this sample, this clone turned up once. Its target is unknown. The donors were in the approximately 130-subject validation cohort; that cohort was separate from the approximately 670-subject first cohort. The receptor was derived from a woman aged 18-29 years in good health and CMV-seronegative. The sequencing input was PBMCs. The chain joins TRBV28 to TRBJ1-1, with 9 bases identical to TRBD1. The DNA of the CDR3 is TGTGCCAGCAGTTCACCCCTGGGACAGGGTTCTGAAGCTTTCTTT. Its translation: CASSSPLGQGSEAFF.